What follows is one TCR beta chain and its context. A single count supports this clone. Its recognized antigen is unknown. Base-call qualities are not available, and no considerably larger clone is one nucleotide away. V loses 3 bases of germline sequence and J loses 4 bases, and the interval between the two ends is 10 bases. Including the terminal cysteine and phenylalanine, the CDR3 comprises 13 residues. CDR3 DNA is the only sequence kept; it has 39 bases, read in frame from the first base. The germline V gene provides CDR1 SGHTS and CDR2 YDEGEE. According to the study, the label for this sample's time point signals: week 47, end of study. Every vaccine dose consisted of 300 ug of a 20-mer mutant IDH1 peptide in Montanide, administered subcutaneously together with topical imiquimod. Across visits V03 through V10, patients got a total of eight vaccinations, given in weeks 1, 3, 5, 7, 11, 15, 19 and 23. The donors had newly diagnosed IDH1-mutant astrocytomas of WHO grade 3 or 4 that showed loss of nuclear ATRX. The samples were drawn from NOA16, a multicentre, single-arm, open-label phase I trial in Germany that tested a mutant IDH1 peptide vaccine in humans for the first time. Genomic DNA for TCRB sequencing was extracted from EDTA blood using the DNeasy Blood and Tissue Kit.

The library was generated by the immunoSEQ multiplex PCR assay. Rearranged TCR beta chain sequences were amplified with the hsTCRB Kit following the manufacturer's protocol. An Illumina MiSeq was used to sequence the TCRB libraries. Processing in the source paper ran as follows. The kit vendor's proprietary platform handled demultiplexing, trimming and gene mapping. TCRdb stores this immuneACCESS table with in-frame sequences only. Part of the clones is absent; in the studies checked, under half of the shortfall reflects unresolved V genes, and no reason is known for the rest. That table furnishes V, J and clone size, whereas the DNA furnished D and trimming. In all, the sample holds 56,000 or so clones, and about 71% of those were seen once. Of the sample, about 5% falls within the top ten clones. The data stem from a study of a mutant IDH1 vaccine in newly diagnosed glioma (dated by TCRdb to the early 2020s). Regarding the complete study: Vaccination began 4-6 weeks after radiotherapy alone, or alongside temozolomide cycles in the chemotherapy-containing groups. The roughly 34 treated patients were around 60% male and around 40% female, with a mean age of around 40 years. Before enrollment, most patients had been given radiochemotherapy with temozolomide as standard therapy, while the rest had received either radiotherapy alone or temozolomide alone. The week-35 safety follow-up took place at visit V12, and the week-47 end of study took place at visit V13. Peripheral blood was drawn at six visits: V03 (baseline), V05, V07, V10, V12 and V13. Longitudinal TCRB deep sequencing was performed for 25 to 30 treated patients wherever samples were available for exploratory analyses. Beyond this particular receptor, the publication reports: Immune responses induced by the vaccine were seen in roughly 92% of patients across multiple MHC alleles. PBMC samples for TCRB deep sequencing were selected based on availability. Pseudoprogression appeared unrelated to alterations in the top peripheral T cell clonotypes detected by TCRB sequencing. The authors stated that sample limitations prevented analyses of patient blood samples from being reproduced.

The sequence derives from a man aged 45-65 years with glioma. The rearranged chain carries TRBV5-8 and TRBJ1-2, with the D gene call left open. This material consisted of PBMCs, taken from a glioma patient whose treatment included an IDH1 peptide vaccine. In nucleotide form, the sequence is TGTGCCAGCAGCTATCAAGGAAGCTATGGCTACACCTTC. Translated, this gives CASSYQGSYGYTF.